This TCR beta chain was captured in a study of follicular helper T cells after annual influenza vaccination. Survey level resolution was used for TCRB sequencing. Repertoires were generated with immunoSEQ multiplex PCR, while TCRdb's copy carries only in-frame clones and drops some. The table shows nearly 9,000 clones, with roughly 80% occurring only once. Time point reported: 2014-2015 season, 7 days after vaccination. The J segment lost 5 bases and the V segment lost 4 bases, leaving 13 bases of the junction unmatched. This CDR3 spans 17 amino acids. Germline V CDR1 and CDR2: LGHNA, YNFKEQ. Sample: CXCR5+ CD38- circulating T follicular helper cells from blood, taken 7 days after influenza vaccination. Subset meaning: circulating Tfh, non-naive CD4+CXCR5+PD-1+ (ICOS+CD38+ or ICOS-CD38-). This TCR was recovered from an adult who received the influenza vaccine. This chain links TRBV4-2 with TRBJ2-3, with 9 bases lining up with TRBD2. CDR3 sequence (DNA): TGTGCCAGCAGCCCGCGGGTGATAGCGGGAGTGATAGATACGCAGTATTTT. Protein sequence: CASSPRVIAGVIDTQYF.